This T cell receptor (beta chain) came from a study of T cells in Graves' hyperthyroidism and ophthalmopathy (dated by TCRdb to between 2017 and 2020). General notes on the study: Peripheral blood samples were taken at initial diagnosis, before any treatment was given. Once sampling was done, hyperthyroidism patients were given methimazole at a starting dose of 30 mg daily, whereas ophthalmopathy patients were given high-dose intravenous methylprednisolone. The roughly 99 discovery patients were divided at random into training and test sets in a 7:3 ratio. In several Graves' hyperthyroidism patients, the study also compared T-cell repertoires from thyroid tissue with T-cell repertoires from blood. According to the paper, TCR Vbeta CDR3 sequencing was carried out on about 140 peripheral blood samples, which came from fewer than 50 ophthalmopathy, approximately 72 hyperthyroidism and approximately 17 progressor patients. Whether ophthalmopathy could be predicted prospectively was tested in an independent validation cohort made up of 18 hyperthyroidism patients plus 17 patients who later progressed to ophthalmopathy. To identify TCR V-J signatures that set the groups apart, the researchers used a discovery cohort of 100 patients, made up of around 40 with Graves' ophthalmopathy and some 58 with stable Graves' hyperthyroidism. What the study reported, not specific to this receptor: Most expanded thyroid clonotypes (frequency above 0.001) were also detected in blood, suggesting blood repertoires may reflect thyroid immune responses. A 13 V-J signature model separated ophthalmopathy from stable hyperthyroidism, with nearly 90% sensitivity and just under 84% specificity in cross-validation and 80%/75% in testing. No statistical method was used to set the sample size in advance, and investigators knew the group allocation. In validation, progression to ophthalmopathy was predicted by the model with 70% to 71% sensitivity and roughly 76% specificity, a median of about 6 months before onset.

The TCR beta CDR3 regions were amplified from the RNA transcripts. For the first round of RT-PCR on the TCR CDR3, the HTBI primer set was used together with the Qiagen OneStep RT-PCR kit. Libraries were constructed in a second round of multiplex PCR, after which size selection and purification were carried out. Paired-end sequencing of the libraries was performed with 100 bp reads on an Illumina HiSeq2000. As for how the authors treated the data: Raw data were processed with SOAPnuke, discarding reads with adapters, uncalled bases, mean Phred below 15, or no exact constant-primer or identifier match. COPE v1.2.5 was used to merge the high-quality paired reads, and each unique nucleotide sequence was defined as a clonotype. Clonotypes were aligned to IMGT TRBV, TRBD and TRBJ reference segments using MiTCR v1.1. The analysis was restricted to V-J combinations with a frequency above 0.0001, which together covered 99.2% of the repertoires. The TCS score was defined as F50 (clonal expansion) divided by E x V (chaos), with BLOSUM62-based TCRdist calculated between CDR3 peptides within each V-J. Welch's t-statistics and random forest reduced 500 to 650 V-J features to 10 to 15, which were used in a naive Bayes classifier (R e1071). TCRdb passed the public sequencing reads through fastp at Q25 and MiXCR, retaining productive beta sequences. Identical CDR3 protein sequences are pooled into one entry, listed with their most common genes and DNA. TCRdb's processing, not the authors' own work, is the source of the V and J calls. The sample table lists 200,000 or so distinct CDR3 sequences, roughly 17% of them with a count of one. More than 50% of the sample is in the top ten clones.

Graves' hyperthyroidism was defined as stable when no progression to ophthalmopathy occurred over 18 months of follow-up. Hyperthyroidism patients were newly diagnosed, with disease duration under 2 months, and aged 18 to 65 years. The study excluded patients with uncontrolled infections, other autoimmune diseases, pregnancy or lactation. Diagnoses were based on clinical symptoms, serum thyroxine and TRAb, thyroid ultrasound and orbital computed tomography. PBMCs were isolated from 10 ml of fresh peripheral blood by Ficoll-Paque density gradient centrifugation. Trizol reagent was used to extract total RNA, and RNA quality was then checked on an Agilent 2100 Bioanalyzer. Ten or more counts support this clonotype. Its antigen remains undetermined. No much larger clonotype is one base removed from it; base qualities were not supplied. The sequenced material came from blood. The origin of this receptor is a woman aged 50 to 65 with Graves' hyperthyroidism.

For the CDR3, the sequence is CASSYSGSADEQFF. The DNA sequence follows: TGCGCCAGCAGCTATAGCGGGAGTGCGGATGAGCAGTTCTTC. The rearranged chain carries TRBV5-1 and TRBJ2-1, with 9 middle bases fitting TRBD2. V is cut back by 3 bases and J by 8 bases, with 6 bases in the junction unmatched. The CDR1 and CDR2 encoded by the germline V gene are SGHRS and YFSETQ. Including cysteine and phenylalanine, the CDR3 has 14 amino acids. The retained sequence is limited to the CDR3, 42 bases, with the frame set at the first base.